Sequencing of this TCR beta chain was carried out in a study of shared clonotypes between healthy human individuals. The V and J ends lost 0 bases and 6 bases respectively, with 5 bases between them. CDR3 length equals 12 residues. Germline CDR1 and CDR2: SEHNR and FQNEAQ (reference sequence). Repertoires were generated with immunoSEQ multiplex PCR, while TCRdb's copy carries only in-frame clones and drops some. The sample gives some 2,100,000 clones, about 92% of which show up once; under 2% is in the top ten. Naive-designated CD8 cells lacked CD45RO, were positively enriched for CCR7, and omitted terminally differentiated effector memory CD45RA+ cells. This clone showed up just once. The sample carries other DNA sequences with the same CDR3.

The genes are TRBV7-9 and TRBJ1-2; the D is unclear. The TCR originated in a man younger than 35 in good health. Some clones in this sample may be carry-over from other donors' samples. Sequencing input: naive CD8+ T cells from PBMCs. Written as DNA, the CDR3 is TGTGCCAGCAGCTTAGCTCAGGATGGCTACACCTTC. Protein: CASSLAQDGYTF.